One TCR beta chain is described in this entry. Antigen specificity is unknown. These data are taken from a study of cytomegalovirus exposure and HLA in healthy donors. About the study: Of all 400 or so donors who were genotyped, 81% belonged to the Caucasian-associated ancestry cluster. The study's findings and limits: The authors enumerated over 150 TCR beta chains as linked to cytomegalovirus. Sequencing depth roughly uniform across donors was assumed in presence/absence analyses.

Germline CDR1 SGHTA, CDR2 FQGTGA. The germline V and J ends were trimmed by 0 bases and 0 bases, with 11 bases remaining between them. The CDR3 loop spans 17 amino acids. Primers: 60 Vbeta forward and 13 Jbeta reverse. Repertoires were generated with immunoSEQ multiplex PCR, while TCRdb's copy carries only in-frame clones and drops some. This table holds about 140,000 clones, approximately 73% found once. This clonotype was sampled from a human donor in good health. The material sequenced was PBMCs. The genes are TRBV7-3 and TRBJ2-2; TRBD2 might be the D (5 bases). The DNA of the CDR3 is TGTGCCAGCAGCTTAACGTTGAACGGGGCGAACACCGGGGAGCTGTTTTTT. It is translated as CASSLTLNGANTGELFF.